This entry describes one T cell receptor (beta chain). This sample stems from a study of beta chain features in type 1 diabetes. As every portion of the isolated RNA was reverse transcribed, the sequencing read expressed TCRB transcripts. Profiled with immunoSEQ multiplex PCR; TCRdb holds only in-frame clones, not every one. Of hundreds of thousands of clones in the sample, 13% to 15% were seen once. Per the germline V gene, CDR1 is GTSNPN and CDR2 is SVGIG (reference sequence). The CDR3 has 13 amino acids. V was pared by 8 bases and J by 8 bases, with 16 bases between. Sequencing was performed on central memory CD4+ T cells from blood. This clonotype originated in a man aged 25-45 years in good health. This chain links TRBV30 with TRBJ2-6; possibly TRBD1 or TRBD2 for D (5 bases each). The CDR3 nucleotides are TGTGCCGAAGAGGTCGGGACGACCAACGTCCTGACTTTC. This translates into CAEEVGTTNVLTF. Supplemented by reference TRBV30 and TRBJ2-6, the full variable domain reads SQTIHQWPATLVQPVGSPLSLECTVEGTSNPNLYWYRQAAGRGLQLLFYSVGIGQISSEVPQNLSASRPQDRQFILSSKKLLLSDSGFYLCAEEVGTTNVLTFGAGSRLTVL.